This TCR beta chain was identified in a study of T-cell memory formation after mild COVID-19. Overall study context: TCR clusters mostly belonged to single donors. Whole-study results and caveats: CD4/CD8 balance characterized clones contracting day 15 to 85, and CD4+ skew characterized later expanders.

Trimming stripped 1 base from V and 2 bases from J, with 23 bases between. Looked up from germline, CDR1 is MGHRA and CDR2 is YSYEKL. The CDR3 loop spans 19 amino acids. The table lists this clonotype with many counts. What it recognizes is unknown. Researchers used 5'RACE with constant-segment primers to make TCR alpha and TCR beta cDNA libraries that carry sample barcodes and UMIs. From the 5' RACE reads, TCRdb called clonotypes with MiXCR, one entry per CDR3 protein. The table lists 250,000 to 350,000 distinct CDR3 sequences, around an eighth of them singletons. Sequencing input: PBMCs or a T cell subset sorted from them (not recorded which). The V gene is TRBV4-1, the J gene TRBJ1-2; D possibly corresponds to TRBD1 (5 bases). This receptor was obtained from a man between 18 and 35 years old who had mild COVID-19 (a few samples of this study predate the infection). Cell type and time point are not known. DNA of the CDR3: TGCGCCAGCAGCCAAGTACGTTCTAGGAGGGGAAGAGGGAACTATGGCTACACCTTC. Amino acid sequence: CASSQVRSRRGRGNYGYTF.